This TCR beta chain was sequenced in a study of Ad26.COV2.S vaccination and SARS-CoV-2 variants. About the research overall: Donor joined the COV1001 Ad26.COV2.S trial arm. Donor got 5x10^10 or 1x10^11 viral particles of Ad26.COV2.S.

Here immunoSEQ multiplex PCR was the method, and the copy in TCRdb shows in-frame clones only, minus some. The sample has 430,000 or so clones, approximately 92% seen once. Study-wide results and caveats: Non-spike TCR breadth did not differ much between vaccine and placebo recipients.

Treatment indicated: around 19 received Ad26.COV2.S at low or high dose, single or two shots; roughly 5 received placebo; per-sample allocation not given. Repertoires come from day 63 after the first vaccine or placebo injection. Built on an Ad26 vector, the vaccine expressed Wuhan-strain SARS-CoV-2 spike. Looked up from germline, CDR1 is SNHLY and CDR2 is FYNNEI. This CDR3 has 15 amino acids. V dropped 5 bases and J dropped 3; count of bases not matched to a gene: 7. Turning to this clone: The antigen remains unidentified.

The J gene is TRBJ1-3, the V gene TRBV2; TRBD1 agrees at 7 bases. This TCR was sampled from a person between 18 and 65 years old who received the Ad26.COV2.S COVID-19 vaccine or a placebo. Material: peripheral blood, obtained in a trial of Ad26.COV2.S vaccine versus placebo. Written as DNA, the CDR3 is TGTGCCAGCAGTCAGACAGGGTCCTTTGGAAACACCATATATTTT. Protein sequence: CASSQTGSFGNTIYF.